One sample yielded the 25 T cell receptor beta chains listed below, sequenced in a study of blood T cell repertoires in COVID-19 (dated by TCRdb to about 2020). Library generation was performed with the immunoSEQ multiplex PCR assay. Here the immuneACCESS table is served through TCRdb, limited to in-frame sequences with V and J called. Missing clones are a known gap in these copies; in checked studies unresolved V genes cover under half, and the rest lacks a known reason. This sample gives 30,000 to 35,000 clones in total; approximately 78% of them show up just once. Clones ranked in the top ten supply approximately 40% of the sample. Sequencing input: peripheral blood. The receptors derive from a man older than 75 with active or convalescent COVID-19.

The chain is built from TRBV25-1 and TRBJ1-2; D perhaps matches TRBD1 (6 bases). The CDR3 spans 15 residues. Trimming took off 1 base at V and 7 bases at J, with 16 bases between the two ends. Germline values: CDR1 MGHDK, CDR2 SYGVNS. The CDR3 region has the DNA TGTGCCAGCAGTGAATCCGGGAGGGGGGCGCTTGGCTACACCTTC. This codes for CASSESGRGALGYTF.

The chain is built from TRBV6-6 and TRBJ2-5; D gene unclear. The germline CDR1 and CDR2 sequences are MNHNY and SVGAGI (reference sequence). CDR3 length: 10 residues. The V end was cut by 8 bases, the J end by 3 bases, with 4 bases between. For the CDR3, the DNA is TGTGCCAGCGGAGAAGAGACCCAGTACTTC. Translated: CASGEETQYF.

This clone was detected only a few times. The chain employs TRBV11-2 and TRBJ2-3; 7 nucleotides line up with TRBD2. With V trimmed by 3 bases and J by 1 base, 13 bases remained unmatched. Germline lookup yields CDR1 SGHAT and CDR2 FQNNGV. The CDR3 contains 18 residues. This CDR3 is CASSLGGSGGWGTDTQYF. CDR3 DNA: TGTGCCAGCAGCTTGGGGGGGAGCGGAGGATGGGGCACAGATACGCAGTATTTT.

The sample holds one count of this clone. The chain's CDR3 is CASSVTVNTEAFF. The CDR3 nucleotides are TGTGCCAGCAGCGTGACAGTGAACACTGAAGCTTTCTTT. The chain joins TRBV6-5 to TRBJ1-1, with D perhaps TRBD1 (5 bases). Trimming shortened V by 6 bases and J by 0 bases, and 8 bases separated the two germline ends. Germline CDR1 MNHEY, CDR2 SVGAGI. The CDR3 length is 13 residues.

This clone was picked up one time. The gene calls are TRBV2 and TRBJ1-4, with 9 bases aligning to TRBD1. This CDR3 has 13 amino acids. V gave up 10 bases and J gave up 7 bases; unmatched junction bases: 7. The V gene's germline CDR1 is SNHLY and CDR2 FYNNEI. The DNA for the CDR3 is TGTGCCATATTGGGACAGGGAAGTGAAAAACTGTTTTTT. Its protein is CAILGQGSEKLFF.

J is TRBJ2-3 and V is TRBV10-1; no clear D. The ends were cut back, 0 bases at V and 1 base at J, with 11 bases in the middle. The CDR3 sequence is 16 residues long. From germline, CDR1 is WNHNN and CDR2 SYGVQD (reference sequence). This CDR3 reads CASSESTATGTDTQYF. CDR3 coding DNA: TGCGCCAGCAGTGAGTCCACAGCCACCGGCACAGATACGCAGTATTTT.

V usage is TRBV5-1 and J usage is TRBJ2-5, with TRBD1 identical over 11 bases. Germline V lookup: CDR1 SGHRS, CDR2 YFSETQ. This CDR3 is 16 amino acids long. Trimming removed 2 bases from V and 2 bases from J; junction bases left unmatched: 5. CDR3 bases: TGCGCCAGCAGCTTATCCGGGACAGGGGGACAAGAGACCCAGTACTTC. The encoded protein is CASSLSGTGGQETQYF. The full variable domain, rest sourced from reference TRBV5-1 and TRBJ2-5, is KAGVTQTPRYLIKTRGQQVTLSCSPISGHRSVSWYQQTPGQGLQFLFEYFSETQRNKGNFPGRFSGRQFSNSRSEMNVSTLELGDSALYLCASSLSGTGGQETQYFGPGTRLLVL.

The chain combines TRBV2 with TRBJ2-1; 7 positions agree with TRBD2. CDR1 SNHLY and CDR2 FYNNEI come from the germline V gene. This CDR3 is 14 amino acids long. With V trimmed by 4 bases and J by 5 bases, 5 bases remained unmatched. CDR3 sequence reads: CASSGGLMNNEQFF. CDR3 DNA: TGTGCCAGCAGTGGGGGACTAATGAACAATGAGCAGTTCTTC.

This CDR3 reads CASSPLQGSGGELFF. The DNA of the CDR3 is TGCGCCAGCAGCCCGTTACAGGGTTCGGGCGGGGAGCTGTTTTTT. This chain links TRBV5-1 with TRBJ2-2, with D perhaps TRBD1 (6 bases). V lost 4 bases and J 7 bases, leaving 17 bases between the germline ends. The CDR3 is 15 residues long. Germline V gives CDR1 SGHRS, CDR2 YFSETQ.

CDR3 DNA sequence: TGTGCCAGCAGTGAGCAGCCCACAGGGCGAAATCAGCCCCAGCATTTT. Encoded protein: CASSEQPTGRNQPQHF. V gene TRBV6-1 combines with J gene TRBJ1-5, with D tentatively TRBD1 (6 bases). Per germline, CDR1 MNHNS and CDR2 SASEGT. The CDR3 contains 16 residues. V dropped 3 bases and J dropped 4 bases, with 16 bases sitting between them.

This sequence joins TRBV19 and TRBJ1-1, with a weak D call TRBD1 (6 bases). Germline V gives CDR1 LNHDA, CDR2 SQIVND (reference sequence). This CDR3 contains 14 residues. The V and J ends lost 7 bases and 2 bases respectively, with 14 bases between them. This chain's CDR3 is CASTIQGLNTEAFF. CDR3 sequence (DNA): TGTGCCAGTACCATACAGGGTTTAAACACTGAAGCTTTCTTT.

The J gene is TRBJ2-1, the V gene TRBV7-2; possibly TRBD2 for D (5 bases). Trimming removed 6 bases from V and 0 bases from J, with 12 bases in between. Germline V gives CDR1 SGHTA, CDR2 FQGNSA. The CDR3 is 15 amino acids. The CDR3 DNA sequence: TGTGCCAGCAGACCAGCGGTTAGCTCCTACAATGAGCAGTTCTTC. This encodes CASRPAVSSYNEQFF.

V gene TRBV29-1 combines with J gene TRBJ2-7; D is ambiguous. Germline V CDR1 and CDR2: SQVTM, ANQGSEA. V was trimmed by 7 bases and J by 3 bases, leaving 16 bases between them. There are 13 residues in the CDR3. The CDR3: CSAMPGVNYEQYF. For the CDR3, the DNA is TGCAGCGCAATGCCTGGAGTCAACTACGAGCAGTACTTC.

The chain is built from TRBV25-1 and TRBJ2-7; no firm D call. This CDR3 contains 12 residues. Germline values: CDR1 MGHDK, CDR2 SYGVNS. V lost 5 bases to trimming and J lost 5 bases, with 10 bases between them. The CDR3: CASSKVSHEQYF. The CDR3 DNA follows: TGTGCCAGCAGTAAAGTTAGTCACGAGCAGTACTTC.

The rearrangement uses TRBV5-1 and TRBJ2-5; weak D call: TRBD2 (6 bases). Per germline, CDR1 SGHRS and CDR2 YFSETQ. This CDR3 has 16 residues. Trimming pared 3 bases from V and 2 bases from J, leaving 17 bases between. CDR3 loop: CASSSPRGTAQETQYF. The CDR3 DNA sequence: TGCGCCAGCAGCTCCCCCCGGGGGACGGCGCAAGAGACCCAGTACTTC.

J is TRBJ2-1 and V is TRBV5-1; maybe TRBD1 (9 bases). CDR3 length: 21 residues. V lost 0 bases and J 7 bases, leaving 32 bases between the germline ends. Germline V gives CDR1 SGHRS, CDR2 YFSETQ. The CDR3 loop reads CASSLELRDRVIGRARNEQFF. As DNA, the CDR3 is TGCGCCAGCAGCTTGGAGCTCCGGGACAGGGTTATCGGGAGGGCCCGGAATGAGCAGTTCTTC.

The chain uses TRBV5-8 and TRBJ1-1, with 11 positions matching TRBD1. J lost 10 bases, V lost 4 bases, and 6 bases had no gene match. Germline loops: CDR1 SGHTS, CDR2 YDEGEE. The CDR3 runs 13 residues. CDR3 in DNA: TGTGCCAGCAGCCGGACAGGGGGCGCCGGAGCTTTCTTT. Protein: CASSRTGGAGAFF.

This chain connects TRBV5-8 to TRBJ1-5; D possibly corresponds to TRBD1 (6 bases). CDR3 size: 17 residues. Germline V gene sequence: CDR1 SGHTS, CDR2 YDEGEE. V dropped 2 bases and J dropped 1 base, with 16 bases sitting between them. DNA for the CDR3: TGTGCCAGCAGCTTCTCTCTGACAGGATTGAGCAATCAGCCCCAGCATTTT. It translates to CASSFSLTGLSNQPQHF. The full variable domain, its missing parts supplied by reference TRBV5-8 and TRBJ1-5, is EAGVTQSPTHLIKTRGQQATLRCSPISGHTSVYWYQQALGLGLQFLLWYDEGEERNRGNFPPRFSGRQFPNYSSELNVNALELEDSALYLCASSFSLTGLSNQPQHFGDGTRLSIL.

The V gene is TRBV7-2, the J gene TRBJ2-5; the D is unclear. V was cut by 1 base and J by 5 bases, with 17 bases left in between. This CDR3 spans 16 amino acids. The V gene's germline CDR1 is SGHTA and CDR2 FQGNSA. The DNA for the CDR3 is TGTGCCAGCAGCTTAGTAAACCCTCTGGGCCAGGAGACCCAGTACTTC. It translates to CASSLVNPLGQETQYF.

This clone was recorded once. The rearrangement links TRBV6-2 or TRBV6-3 to TRBJ2-7; 12 bases map to TRBD2. The CDR3 spans 15 residues. J gave up 5 bases and V 5 bases, and 7 bases lay outside the gene matches. The germline V gene encodes CDR1 MNHEY and CDR2 SVGEGT. CDR3 loop: CASSDLAGGDHEQYF. Here the CDR3 DNA reads TGTGCCAGCAGTGACCTAGCGGGAGGGGACCACGAGCAGTACTTC.

V usage is TRBV6-5 and J usage is TRBJ2-2; D may be TRBD1 (6 bases). This CDR3 has 14 amino acids. Germline V lookup: CDR1 MNHEY, CDR2 SVGAGI. Trimming left V 5 bases short and J 8 bases short, with 15 bases between. This chain's CDR3 is CASSQTYRAGELFF. CDR3 DNA: TGTGCCAGCAGTCAGACCTACAGGGCAGGGGAGCTGTTTTTT.

This clone has just one count. The chain links TRBV2 to TRBJ2-3; possibly TRBD1 for D (6 bases). The CDR3 is made up of 15 amino acids. CDR1 and CDR2 (germline): SNHLY, FYNNEI. V lost 6 bases, J lost 0 bases, and 13 bases lay in between. CDR3 in DNA: TGTGCCAGCAGCGGACAGATTACGAGCACAGATACGCAGTATTTT. As protein: CASSGQITSTDTQYF.

The V gene is TRBV10-3, the J gene TRBJ2-2, with D hard to call. The germline V and J ends were trimmed by 4 bases and 8 bases, with 5 bases remaining between them. Germline V lookup: CDR1 ENHRY, CDR2 SYGVKD. CDR3 length: 11 amino acids. The CDR3 protein is CAISALGELFF. DNA of the CDR3: TGTGCCATCAGTGCTTTAGGGGAGCTGTTTTTT.

The chain combines TRBV19 with TRBJ2-1, with 8 positions matching TRBD2. Germline V gives CDR1 LNHDA, CDR2 SQIVND (reference sequence). The J segment lost 8 bases and the V segment lost 3 bases, leaving 12 bases of the junction unmatched. The length of the CDR3 is 16 residues. The CDR3 DNA sequence: TGTGCCAGTAGTATTTTCGCGGGAGGACGTAGGGATGAGCAGTTCTTC. Amino acid sequence: CASSIFAGGRRDEQFF.

The V and J genes are TRBV7-8 and TRBJ2-1; D is possibly TRBD2 (5 bases). Germline-derived CDR1 and CDR2 are SGHVS and FQNEAQ. The CDR3 consists of 15 residues. Trimming shortened V by 1 base and J by 0 bases, and 7 bases separated the two germline ends. The DNA of the CDR3 is TGTGCCAGCAGCTTAGGCCGGGGCTCCTACAATGAGCAGTTCTTC. Amino acid sequence: CASSLGRGSYNEQFF.